The subject of this entry is one T cell receptor (beta chain). Its antigen is unidentified. Deep level was the assay's run setting. The protocol was immunoSEQ multiplex PCR, while the TCRdb copy is restricted to in-frame clones and leaves out a portion. The sample has over 2 million clones; approximately 94% are singletons. Positive CCR7 selection of CD45RO-negative cells yielded the naive CD8 cells, and terminally differentiated effector memory CD45RA+ cells were excluded. Free of recent acute infections or vaccinations, the donors were healthy HIV-negative adults. Trimming removed 8 bases from V and 2 bases from J; junction bases left unmatched: 4. This CDR3 comprises 13 residues. Germline V CDR1 and CDR2: SEHNR, FQNEAQ (reference sequence). The data were obtained in a study of shared clonotypes between healthy human individuals. Study-wide findings and caveats: Non-shared clonotypes had lower generation probabilities than clonotypes shared by all four sorted-subset donors. Approximately 5.3% was the fraction of naive CD4 clonotypes found shared across several donors.

The sample was naive CD8+ T cells sorted from blood. The V call is TRBV7-9, the J call TRBJ2-7; 9 nucleotides align to TRBD2. The clonotype was recovered from a man aged 18 to 29 in good health. The CDR3 reads CASRLAGTYEQYF. In DNA, the CDR3 is TGTGCCAGCCGGCTAGCGGGAACCTACGAGCAGTACTTC.